This T cell receptor beta chain was captured by sequencing in a study of blood T cell repertoires in COVID-19. Worth noting for this clone: A single base separates this from a much larger clone, so it may be a read error.

Assay used: immunoSEQ multiplex PCR; TCRdb lists only in-frame clones, some missing. This table has 150,000 to 200,000 clones, 65% to 85% appearing once. The germline V and J ends were trimmed by 0 bases and 1 base, with 5 bases remaining between them. The germline CDR1 and CDR2 sequences are MRHNA and SNTAGT. This CDR3 is built from 14 residues. The chain employs TRBV6-4 and TRBJ2-3; TRBD2 might be the D (5 bases). The sample taken for sequencing was PBMCs or T cells enriched from blood (not recorded which). The receptor's source is a woman under 40 who had been exposed to COVID-19. DNA of the CDR3: TGTGCCAGCAGTGACTCCGGGGGCACAGATACGCAGTATTTT. Translating it yields CASSDSGGTDTQYF.